This passage covers 21 T cell receptor beta chains from one sample sequenced in a study of blood T cells in healthy people across ages. A second roughly 7 to 12 cycle PCR used barcoded and J-beta primers. In TCRdb, the 5' RACE reads were re-called with MiXCR into one record per CDR3 protein. The sample includes roughly 860,000 distinct CDR3 sequences, 62% of them seen just once. Sequencing was carried out using blood. The receptor source for this set is a man aged 25-45 years in good health.

The chain joins TRBV28 to TRBJ2-1, with D possibly being TRBD1 or TRBD2 (5 bases each). The V end lost 7 bases, the J end lost 7 bases, and 20 bases lay between the germline ends. CDR1 and CDR2 from the germline V gene are MDHEN and SYDVKM. This CDR3 has 15 residues. The CDR3 region has the DNA TGTGCCAGCACCGCCGGGTCGGGGCAGAGGAATGAGCAGTTCTTC. It yields the protein CASTAGSGQRNEQFF.

The chain is built from TRBV12-3 or TRBV12-4 and TRBJ1-4; TRBD1 might be the D (5 bases). The V gene lost 3 bases and the J gene lost 1 base, with 9 bases spanning the gap. This CDR3 comprises 15 residues. The CDR3 sequence: CASSLRGGTNEKLFF. CDR3 DNA sequence: TGTGCCAGCAGTTTGAGGGGAGGAACTAATGAAAAACTGTTTTTT.

This clonotype was recorded a few times. The chain carries TRBV6-5 and TRBJ2-1, with TRBD2 identical over 8 bases. Germline lookup yields CDR1 MNHEY and CDR2 SVGAGI. The ends lost 5 bases at V and 10 bases at J; junction bases unmatched: 10. CDR3 length: 14 amino acids. The CDR3 sequence: CASSPRGSGTEQFF. DNA of the CDR3: TGTGCCAGCAGTCCGCGGGGTAGCGGGACAGAGCAGTTCTTC.

V usage is TRBV9 and J usage is TRBJ2-1; D is uncertain. CDR3 length: 14 amino acids. Looked up from germline, CDR1 is SGDLS and CDR2 is YYNGEE. The ends were cut back, 3 bases at V and 3 bases at J, with 10 bases in the middle. DNA of the CDR3: TGTGCCAGCAGCGCCCAGCCCGGCTACAATGAGCAGTTCTTC. This translates into CASSAQPGYNEQFF.

The chain uses TRBV7-9 and TRBJ2-5; 13 bases fit TRBD2. V dropped 5 bases and J dropped 11; count of bases not matched to a gene: 23. Germline CDR1 is SEHNR and CDR2 is FQNEAQ (reference sequence). The CDR3 covers 19 residues. The CDR3: CASSRSVTSGGSSYNEQYF. The CDR3, as DNA: TGTGCCAGCAGCCGTTCGGTGACTAGCGGGGGGAGTTCCTACAATGAGCAGTACTTC.

The chain couples TRBV2 to TRBJ2-5; D is unclear. Trimming left V 6 bases short and J 4 bases short, with 18 bases between. The CDR3 runs to 15 residues. Germline-derived CDR1 and CDR2 are SNHLY and FYNNEI. For the CDR3, the DNA is TGTGCCAGCAGGCTTCTTGGCGGTGGGCCAGAGACCCAGTACTTC. Encoded protein: CASRLLGGGPETQYF.

CDR3 in amino acids: CAISIGTGGTYEQFF. CDR3 DNA sequence: TGTGCCATCAGTATAGGGACAGGGGGTACGTATGAGCAGTTCTTC. The genes are TRBV10-3 and TRBJ2-1; 11 bases agree with TRBD1. Losses at the gene ends were 5 bases for V and 8 bases for J; bases not matched to a gene: 8. This CDR3 has 15 amino acids. In germline, CDR1 is ENHRY, CDR2 SYGVKD.

The chain has TRBV18 and TRBJ1-1; 9 nucleotides match TRBD1. V shed 5 bases and J 4 bases; nucleotides not matched to a gene: 8. Per germline, CDR1 KGHSH and CDR2 LQKENI. The CDR3 has 15 residues. Here the CDR3 DNA reads TGTGCCAGCTCAGCTCCGGGACAGGGTAGCACTGAAGCTTTCTTT. Protein: CASSAPGQGSTEAFF. The variable domain in full, completed from reference TRBV18 and TRBJ1-1, reads NAGVMQNPRHLVRRRGQEARLRCSPMKGHSHVYWYRQLPEEGLKFMVYLQKENIIDESGMPKERFSAEFPKEGPSILRIQQVVRGDSAAYFCASSAPGQGSTEAFFGQGTRLTVV.

The chain is built from TRBV9 and TRBJ2-5; D perhaps matches TRBD2 (5 bases). The J call may be incorrect, as the DNA end agrees better with TRBJ2-7. CDR3 size: 13 residues. Germline lookup yields CDR1 SGDLS and CDR2 YYNGEE. The chain's CDR3 is CASSVGFGVEQYF. In DNA, the CDR3 is TGTGCCAGCAGCGTAGGTTTCGGGGTCGAGCAGTACTTC.

The chain joins TRBV30 to TRBJ2-5, with a tentative D call TRBD1 (6 bases). The end of the DNA is better explained by TRBJ2-7, so the J call may be wrong. The CDR3 extends over 12 amino acids. CDR1 and CDR2 (germline): GTSNPN, SVGIG (reference sequence). The CDR3 DNA sequence: TGTGCCTGGTGCGAACAGGGCTACGAGCAGTACTTC. This gives the protein CAWCEQGYEQYF.

The V and J genes are TRBV29-1 and TRBJ2-1; no clear D. The V gene's germline CDR1 is SQVTM and CDR2 ANQGSEA. V was cut by 3 bases and J by 6 bases, with 15 bases left in between. The CDR3 runs 14 residues. The CDR3 coding sequence is TGCAGCGTTGACCTCGGACGATTGGGCAATGAGCAGTTCTTC. It is translated as CSVDLGRLGNEQFF.

This clonotype came up a few times. This chain connects TRBV28 to TRBJ2-7, with unresolved D. The CDR3 extends over 12 amino acids. Deletions cut 7 bases from V and 5 bases from J, with 12 bases between. Per germline, CDR1 MDHEN and CDR2 SYDVKM. The chain's CDR3 is CASTTQGHEQYF. The CDR3 DNA sequence: TGTGCCAGCACCACCCAAGGACACGAGCAGTACTTC.

V usage is TRBV20-1 and J usage is TRBJ2-3, with D perhaps TRBD1 (8 bases). The CDR3 is made up of 15 amino acids. CDR1 is DFQATT and CDR2 is SNEGSKA in the germline V gene (reference sequence). Trimming removed 6 bases from V and 10 bases from J, with 26 bases in between. CDR3: CSAGASHRGGSAQYF. The CDR3 nucleotides read TGCAGTGCCGGGGCCTCACACAGGGGGGGTAGTGCGCAGTATTTT.

The V call is TRBV6-1, the J call TRBJ2-1, with TRBD2 identical over 10 bases. Germline values: CDR1 MNHNS, CDR2 SASEGT. The trim removed 4 bases at V and 1 base at J, leaving 4 bases unmatched. There are 16 residues in the CDR3. The CDR3 DNA reads as TGTGCCAGCAGTGTCCTAGCGGGGGCATCCTACAATGAGCAGTTCTTC. Protein product: CASSVLAGASYNEQFF.

This clonotype was counted only a few times. The chain links TRBV28 to TRBJ2-4; either TRBD1 or TRBD2 may fit D (5 bases each). The last part of the DNA fits TRBJ2-7 better; the J call may be wrong. The CDR3 sequence is 12 residues long. Germline values: CDR1 MDHEN, CDR2 SYDVKM. CDR3 residues: CASRDPPYEQYF. The CDR3 nucleotides read TGTGCCAGCCGGGACCCGCCCTACGAGCAGTACTTC.

The chain combines TRBV7-2 with TRBJ2-4, with a possible D match to TRBD1 (6 bases). Germline CDR1 is SGHTA and CDR2 is FQGNSA. Deletions cut 5 bases from V and 6 bases from J, with 14 bases between. The CDR3 has 14 residues. The CDR3 spells CASSPGQRGNIQYF. In nucleotides, the CDR3 is TGTGCCAGCAGCCCGGGACAAAGGGGAAACATTCAGTACTTC. The whole variable domain, filled in from reference TRBV7-2 and TRBJ2-4, reads GAGVSQSPSNKVTEKGKDVELRCDPISGHTALYWYRQSLGQGLEFLIYFQGNSAPDKSGLPSDRFSAERTGGSVSTLTIQRTQQEDSAVYLCASSPGQRGNIQYFGAGTRLSVL.

The genes are TRBV27 and TRBJ1-3, with D possibly being TRBD1 (6 bases). This CDR3 comprises 14 residues. V was shortened by 5 bases and J by 8 bases, with 16 bases between the two germline ends. The germline V gene encodes CDR1 MNHEY and CDR2 SMNVEV (reference sequence). CDR3 sequence reads: CASSAGAPGDTIYF. The CDR3 nucleotides read TGTGCCAGCAGTGCGGGGGCCCCGGGAGACACCATATATTTT.

The chain links TRBV2 to TRBJ1-2, with D perhaps TRBD1 (6 bases). Germline loops: CDR1 SNHLY, CDR2 FYNNEI. Trimming left V 6 bases short and J 4 bases short, with 21 bases between. The CDR3 sequence is 16 residues long. CDR3 residues: CASRLPPGQTIYGYTF. The CDR3 nucleotides read TGTGCCAGCAGACTTCCCCCAGGACAGACAATCTATGGCTACACCTTC.

The chain has TRBV5-1 and TRBJ2-7; D is undetermined. The CDR3 is made up of 14 amino acids. Looked up from germline, CDR1 is SGHRS and CDR2 is YFSETQ. V shed 0 bases and J shed 0 bases, with 7 bases lying between them. The CDR3 loop reads CASSLADVSYEQYF. The CDR3 bases are TGCGCCAGCAGCTTGGCCGACGTCTCCTACGAGCAGTACTTC.

V is TRBV7-2 and J is TRBJ2-1; 7 bases fit TRBD1. This CDR3 is built from 15 residues. Trimming at V came to 5 bases and at J to 2 bases, leaving 6 bases not matched to a gene. CDR1 is SGHTA and CDR2 is FQGNSA in the germline V gene. As DNA, the CDR3 is TGTGCCAGCAGCCTCTCGACAGGGCCCTACAATGAGCAGTTCTTC. It specifies CASSLSTGPYNEQFF. Combining the CDR3 with reference TRBV7-2 and TRBJ2-1 gives the whole variable domain GAGVSQSPSNKVTEKGKDVELRCDPISGHTALYWYRQSLGQGLEFLIYFQGNSAPDKSGLPSDRFSAERTGGSVSTLTIQRTQQEDSAVYLCASSLSTGPYNEQFFGPGTRLTVL.

This clonotype was observed a handful of times. The chain joins TRBV5-1 to TRBJ1-2; 9 bases line up with TRBD1. V was clipped by 0 bases and J by 7 bases; unmatched bases: 7. The CDR3 is 15 amino acids. Per the germline V gene, CDR1 is SGHRS and CDR2 is YFSETQ. CDR3 sequence: CASSLAGGQGSGYTF. The CDR3 DNA reads as TGCGCCAGCAGCTTGGCCGGAGGACAGGGGAGTGGCTACACCTTC.